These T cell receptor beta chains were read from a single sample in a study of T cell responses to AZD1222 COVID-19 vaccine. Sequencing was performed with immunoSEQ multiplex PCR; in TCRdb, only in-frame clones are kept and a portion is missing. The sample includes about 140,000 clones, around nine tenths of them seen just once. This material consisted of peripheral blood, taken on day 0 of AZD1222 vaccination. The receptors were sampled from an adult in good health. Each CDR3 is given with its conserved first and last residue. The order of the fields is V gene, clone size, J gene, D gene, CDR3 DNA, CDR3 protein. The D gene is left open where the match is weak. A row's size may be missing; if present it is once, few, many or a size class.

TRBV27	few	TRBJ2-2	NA	TGTGCCAGCAGTAAAGGGGCGAGGAACACCGGGGAGCTGTTTTTT	CASSKGARNTGELFF
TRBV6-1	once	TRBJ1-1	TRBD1	TGTGCCAGCAGTGTCCCCGTTTTTGGCCCTCTACCAAACAGGGGAGCTGAAGCTTTCTTT	CASSVPVFGPLPNRGAEAFF
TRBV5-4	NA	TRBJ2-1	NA	TGTGCCAGCACGGAGGGCCGGGCCTACAATGAGCAGTTCTTC	CASTEGRAYNEQFF
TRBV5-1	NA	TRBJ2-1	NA	TGCGCCAGCAGCTTGGAAGGAAGACCCTCCTACAATGAGCAGTTCTTC	CASSLEGRPSYNEQFF
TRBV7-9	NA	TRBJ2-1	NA	TGTGCCAGCAGCTTTGGGACTTTATACAATGAGCAGTTCTTC	CASSFGTLYNEQFF
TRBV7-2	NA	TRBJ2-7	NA	TGTGCCAGCAGCCGCCGGACGGACTCCTACGAGCAGTACTTC	CASSRRTDSYEQYF
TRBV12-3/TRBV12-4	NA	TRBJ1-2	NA	TGTGCCAGCAGTTATCGGGCAAACTATGGCTACACCTTC	CASSYRANYGYTF
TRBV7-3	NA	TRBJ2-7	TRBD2	TGTGCCAGTGGGCGGGGGGACTTC	CASGRGDF
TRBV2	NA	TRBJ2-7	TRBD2	TGTGCCAGCAGGGCTGGGGGGGATCCCAACTACGAGCAGTACTTC	CASRAGGDPNYEQYF
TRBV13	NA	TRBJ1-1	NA	TGTGCCAGCAGCTTGGTACCGACGAACACTGAAGCTTTCTTT	CASSLVPTNTEAFF
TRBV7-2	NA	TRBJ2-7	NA	TGTGCCAGCAGCCGTACCGCGGGCCCCTACGAGCAGTACTTC	CASSRTAGPYEQYF
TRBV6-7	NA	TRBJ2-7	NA	TGTGCCAGCACCCCCCCCAGGGGTCAGTCCTACGAGCAGTACTTC	CASTPPRGQSYEQYF
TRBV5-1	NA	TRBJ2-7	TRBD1	TGCGCCAGCGCCGAGACAGGGAACTACGAGCAGTACTTC	CASAETGNYEQYF
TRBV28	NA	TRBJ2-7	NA	TGTGCCAGCAGCAAGGGGGGACGGGGATACGAGCAGTACTTC	CASSKGGRGYEQYF
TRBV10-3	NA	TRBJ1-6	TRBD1	TGTGCCATCAGTGAGCCATTAGGACAGGGAACCTATAATTCACCCCTCCACTTT	CAISEPLGQGTYNSPLHF
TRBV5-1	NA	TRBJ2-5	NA	TGCGCCAGCAGCTACCAGGGGCGACAAGAGACCCAGTACTTC	CASSYQGRQETQYF
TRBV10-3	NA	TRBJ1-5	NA	TGTGCCATCGCTGACCATTTTAATCAGCCCCAGCATTTT	CAIADHFNQPQHF
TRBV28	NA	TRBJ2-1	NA	TGTGCCAGCAGTTTATATACAGTGGAGTACAATGAGCAGTTCTTC	CASSLYTVEYNEQFF
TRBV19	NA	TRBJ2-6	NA	TGTGCCAGTATGTATCGTGCGGCTGGGGCCAACGTCCTGACTTTC	CASMYRAAGANVLTF
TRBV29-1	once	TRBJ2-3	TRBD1	TGCAGCGTTGAAGATTTCCAGGGGGACCCAGATACGCAGTATTTT	CSVEDFQGDPDTQYF
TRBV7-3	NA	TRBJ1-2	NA	TGTGCCAGCAGTCTTGGGGGAGGGAACGGCTACACCTTC	CASSLGGGNGYTF
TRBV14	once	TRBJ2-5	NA	TGTGCCAGCAGCCAATTTGGGAGAGGGGGCCAAGAGACCCAGTACTTC	CASSQFGRGGQETQYF
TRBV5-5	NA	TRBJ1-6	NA	TGTGCCAGCAGCTTGGCCGGCAATTCTGATTCACCCCTCCACTTT	CASSLAGNSDSPLHF
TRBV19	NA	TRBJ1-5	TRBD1	TGTGCCAGTACCCTTAGACAGGGATTGCATCAGCCCCAGCATTTT	CASTLRQGLHQPQHF
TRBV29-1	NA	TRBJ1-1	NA	TGCAGCGTTGAAAAGAGGATCACTGAAGCTTTCTTT	CSVEKRITEAFF
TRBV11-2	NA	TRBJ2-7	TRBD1	TGTGCCAGCAGCCCATGGACAGGGAACGAGCAGTACTTC	CASSPWTGNEQYF
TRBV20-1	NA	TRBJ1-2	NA	TGCAGTGCGGTCAGGGGCTATGGCTACACCTTC	CSAVRGYGYTF
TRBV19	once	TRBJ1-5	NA	TGTGCCAGTAGTATTCTGTCAGTAGGCAATCAGCCCCAGCATTTT	CASSILSVGNQPQHF
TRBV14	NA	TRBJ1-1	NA	TGTGCCAGCAGTCCGACTTACACTGAAGCTTTCTTT	CASSPTYTEAFF